One sample yielded the 18 T cell receptor beta chains listed below, sequenced in a study of response to subunit inactivated influenza vaccine. TCRdb re-called the RT-PCR reads through MiXCR, storing one row per CDR3 protein. This table holds approximately 570,000 distinct CDR3 sequences, about 8% found once. The specimen was PBMCs from blood, collected around 25 months after vaccination. Receptors originate from a man between 50 and 69 years old who received an inactivated influenza vaccine.

The CDR3 DNA reads as TGCAGTGCTGGGACAGTTAACTATGGCTACACCTTC. It codes for CSAGTVNYGYTF. The chain combines TRBV20-1 with TRBJ1-2; 7 bases are shared with TRBD1. The CDR3 length is 12 residues. Trimming removed 5 bases from V and 1 base from J; junction bases left unmatched: 1. CDR1 and CDR2 from the germline V gene are DFQATT and SNEGSKA (reference sequence).

J is TRBJ2-5 and V is TRBV9; D is perhaps TRBD2 (6 bases). Looked up from germline, CDR1 is SGDLS and CDR2 is YYNGEE. V was shortened by 4 bases and J by 6 bases, with 19 bases between the two germline ends. The CDR3 contains 15 residues. CDR3 in DNA: TGTGCCAGCAGCCCTCGTGGAGGGGCACTCAAGACCCAGTACTTC. Protein sequence: CASSPRGGALKTQYF.

This clonotype occurred a few times. This sequence may be a read error, since a much larger clone differs from it by one base. The J gene is TRBJ2-7, the V gene TRBV28; 7 bases agree with TRBD2. The CDR3 runs to 13 residues. V was pared by 7 bases and J by 2 bases, with 5 bases of the junction left unmatched. Germline V gives CDR1 MDHEN, CDR2 SYDVKM. The chain's CDR3 is CASTWGGTYEQYF. As DNA, the CDR3 is TGTGCCAGCACCTGGGGAGGGACCTACGAGCAGTACTTC.

This chain connects TRBV29-1 to TRBJ1-2; D is undetermined. This CDR3 has 12 amino acids. Germline lookup yields CDR1 SQVTM and CDR2 ANQGSEA. V was shortened by 3 bases and J by 6 bases, with 11 bases between the two germline ends. CDR3 residues: CSVDRGSDGYTF. CDR3 coding DNA: TGCAGCGTTGATCGCGGGTCGGATGGCTACACCTTC.

The rearrangement links TRBV20-1 to TRBJ2-7, with D possibly matching TRBD2 (6 bases). The V and J ends lost 6 bases and 2 bases respectively, with 17 bases between them. The V gene's germline CDR1 is DFQATT and CDR2 SNEGSKA (reference sequence). The CDR3 has 14 amino acids. The CDR3 bases are TGCAGTGCCGTTAGGGGAGGCCGAACCTACGAGCAGTACTTC. This translates into CSAVRGGRTYEQYF.

The gene calls are TRBV15 and TRBJ2-1; 10 nucleotides agree with TRBD2. The CDR3 is 16 amino acids. The J segment lost 5 bases and the V segment lost 1 base, leaving 5 bases of the junction unmatched. Germline loops: CDR1 LNHNV, CDR2 YYDKDF (reference sequence). CDR3 amino acids: CATSRVGLAGDNEQFF. The CDR3 region has the DNA TGTGCCACCAGCAGAGTTGGGCTAGCGGGGGACAATGAGCAGTTCTTC.

This clonotype has a count of ten or more. This chain links TRBV6-2 or TRBV6-3 with TRBJ2-1; 8 bases agree with TRBD1. This CDR3 spans 17 amino acids. Unmatched junction bases numbered 14, after V lost 7 bases and J lost 3 bases. Germline-derived CDR1 and CDR2 are MNHEY and SVGEGT. The CDR3 bases are TGTGCCAGCATCTCTCCCCGGGACAGGAGAAGCTACAATGAGCAGTTCTTC. Its protein is CASISPRDRRSYNEQFF.

This clonotype was picked up many times. The V and J genes are TRBV10-3 and TRBJ2-7; 7 bases agree with TRBD1. The junction had 7 bases not matched to a gene; V was cut back by 5 bases and J by 3 bases. CDR3 size: 14 residues. CDR1 ENHRY and CDR2 SYGVKD come from the germline V gene. CDR3 coding DNA: TGTGCCATCAGTCCGGGACAGATGGTCTACGAGCAGTACTTC. Translation gives CAISPGQMVYEQYF.

A few counts support this clonotype. The chain couples TRBV12-3 or TRBV12-4 to TRBJ2-4; 8 positions match TRBD1. CDR3 length: 16 residues. V shed 6 bases and J 1 base; nucleotides not matched to a gene: 8. Here the CDR3 DNA reads TGTGCCAGCAGACAAGCAGGGGGCCTGGCCAAAAACATTCAGTACTTC. Protein: CASRQAGGLAKNIQYF.

This clonotype was detected a few times. V is TRBV4-1 and J is TRBJ2-3, with no clear D. Germline CDR1 is MGHRA and CDR2 is YSYEKL. The CDR3 is 15 residues long. V gave up 1 base and J gave up 4 bases, with 12 bases separating them. For the CDR3, the DNA is TGCGCCAGCAGCCAAGTCCAGGCGCCCTCAGATACGCAGTATTTT. It specifies CASSQVQAPSDTQYF.

The chain couples TRBV9 to TRBJ2-1, with 8 nucleotides matching TRBD1. This CDR3 comprises 15 residues. Germline V CDR1 and CDR2: SGDLS, YYNGEE. V was pared by 0 bases and J by 4 bases, with 3 bases of the junction left unmatched. CDR3 coding DNA: TGTGCCAGCAGCGTAGACAGGGGGGCATACAATGAGCAGTTCTTC. It yields the protein CASSVDRGAYNEQFF.

This clonotype has a handful of counts. V is TRBV28 and J is TRBJ1-6, with a possible D match to TRBD1 (6 bases). This CDR3 has 15 amino acids. Trimming left V 9 bases short and J 4 bases short, with 16 bases between. From germline, CDR1 is MDHEN and CDR2 SYDVKM. The CDR3 loop is CASQIRQDYNSPLHF. The CDR3 coding sequence is TGTGCCAGTCAAATTCGACAGGATTATAATTCACCCCTCCACTTT.

This clonotype was observed many times. The rearrangement joins TRBV20-1 to TRBJ2-1; D might be TRBD2 (6 bases). The germline gives CDR1 DFQATT, CDR2 SNEGSKA (reference sequence). V shed 6 bases and J shed 8 bases, with 14 bases lying between them. This CDR3 spans 12 amino acids. DNA of the CDR3: TGCAGTGCGATACGGGAGAGCGATGAGCAGTTCTTC. It specifies CSAIRESDEQFF.

This clonotype was counted a few times. V is TRBV19 and J is TRBJ2-2, with 7 bases aligning to TRBD1. The V gene end was trimmed by 0 bases and the J gene end by 5 bases; junction bases not matched to a gene: 6. The V gene's germline CDR1 is LNHDA and CDR2 SQIVND (reference sequence). CDR3 size: 16 residues. The CDR3 DNA sequence: TGTGCCAGTAGTATAGACCACAGGGGATGGACCGGGGAGCTGTTTTTT. This encodes CASSIDHRGWTGELFF. The variable domain in full, with the rest retrieved from reference TRBV19 and TRBJ2-2, is DGGITQSPKYLFRKEGQNVTLSCEQNLNHDAMYWYRQDPGQGLRLIYYSQIVNDFQKGDIAEGYSVSREKKESFPLTVTSAQKNPTAFYLCASSIDHRGWTGELFFGEGSRLTVL.

This clonotype was observed a handful of times. V and J are TRBV10-3 and TRBJ2-1; perhaps TRBD2 as D (7 bases). From germline, CDR1 is ENHRY and CDR2 SYGVKD. This CDR3 spans 15 amino acids. V was shortened by 5 bases and J by 7 bases, with 18 bases between the two germline ends. CDR3 amino acids: CAISSGASGRNEQFF. CDR3 bases: TGTGCCATCAGTTCGGGGGCTAGCGGTAGGAATGAGCAGTTCTTC.

This clonotype was observed a few times. The chain is built from TRBV3-1 and TRBJ2-7; TRBD1 aligns across 9 bases. V was pared by 2 bases and J by 6 bases, with 5 bases of the junction left unmatched. The CDR3 contains 14 residues. The germline V gene encodes CDR1 LGHDT and CDR2 YNNKEL (reference sequence). The CDR3 DNA follows: TGTGCCAGCAGCCAAAGGGACAGGGAGGGCGAGCAGTACTTC. Amino acids: CASSQRDREGEQYF.

In this sample, this clonotype turned up a few times. The chain links TRBV15 to TRBJ2-7; 7 bases are shared with TRBD2. After removal of 0 bases from V and 9 bases from J, the junction contained 11 bases not matched to a gene. Germline-derived CDR1 and CDR2 are LNHNV and YYDKDF (reference sequence). The CDR3 sequence is 15 residues long. The CDR3 DNA reads TGTGCCACCAGCAGAGATCGAGCGGGGCTGTTGGGGCAGTACTTC. Encoded protein: CATSRDRAGLLGQYF. The full variable domain, with the rest looked up from reference TRBV15 and TRBJ2-7, is DAMVIQNPRYQVTQFGKPVTLSCSQTLNHNVMYWYQQKSSQAPKLLFHYYDKDFNNEADTPDNFQSRRPNTSFCFLDIRSPGLGDTAMYLCATSRDRAGLLGQYFGPGTRLTVT.

The chain joins TRBV20-1 to TRBJ2-1; TRBD2 agrees at 7 bases. This CDR3 region has 13 residues. The junction had 8 bases not matched to a gene; V was cut back by 5 bases and J by 7 bases. Germline-derived CDR1 and CDR2 are DFQATT and SNEGSKA (reference sequence). The chain's CDR3 is CSAQREAGNEQFF. The CDR3 bases are TGCAGTGCTCAACGGGAGGCCGGTAATGAGCAGTTCTTC.